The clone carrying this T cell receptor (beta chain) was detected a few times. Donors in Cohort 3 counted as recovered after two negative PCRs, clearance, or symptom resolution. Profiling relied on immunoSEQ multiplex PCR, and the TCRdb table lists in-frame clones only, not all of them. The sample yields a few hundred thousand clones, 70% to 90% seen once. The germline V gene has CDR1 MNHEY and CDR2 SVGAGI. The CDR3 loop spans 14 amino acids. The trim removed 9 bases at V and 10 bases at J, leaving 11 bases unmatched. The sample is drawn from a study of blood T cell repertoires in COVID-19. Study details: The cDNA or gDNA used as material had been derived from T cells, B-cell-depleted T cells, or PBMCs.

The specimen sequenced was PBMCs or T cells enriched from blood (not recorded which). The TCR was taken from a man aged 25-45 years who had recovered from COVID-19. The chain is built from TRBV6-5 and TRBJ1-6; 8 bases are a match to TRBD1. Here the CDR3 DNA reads TGTGCCAGTAGCAAACAGGGGGTCCGATCACCCCTCCACTTT. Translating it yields CASSKQGVRSPLHF.